These 26 T cell receptor beta chains were sequenced from one sample in a study of T cell responses to AZD1222 COVID-19 vaccine. Repertoires were generated with immunoSEQ multiplex PCR, while TCRdb's copy carries only in-frame clones and drops some. The profile shows fewer than 200,000 clones, approximately 94% of them singletons. The sequencing used peripheral blood, collected on day 0 of AZD1222 vaccination. All receptors derive from an adult in good health.

The genes are TRBV2 and TRBJ1-2, with TRBD1 matching 8 bases. V lost 2 bases to trimming and J lost 7 bases; unmatched junction nucleotides: 9. Per germline, CDR1 SNHLY and CDR2 FYNNEI. The CDR3 has 15 residues. CDR3 amino acids: CASSEYYGRGPGYTF. For the CDR3, the DNA is TGTGCCAGCAGTGAATATTATGGCAGGGGGCCTGGCTACACCTTC.

This chain joins TRBV12-3 or TRBV12-4 and TRBJ1-2, with D hard to call. CDR3 length equals 13 residues. V lost 5 bases to trimming and J lost 4 bases, with 11 bases between them. For the CDR3, the DNA is TGTGCCAGCAGTGCCCTGGGCAGCTATGGCTACACCTTC. Translating it yields CASSALGSYGYTF.

The gene calls are TRBV7-2 and TRBJ1-1; no clear D. The germline V gene encodes CDR1 SGHTA and CDR2 FQGNSA. Trimming removed 2 bases from V and 6 bases from J, with 13 bases in between. CDR3 length: 14 amino acids. CDR3 sequence reads: CASSLFGRKPEAFF. The CDR3 nucleotides read TGTGCCAGCAGCTTATTTGGCAGGAAACCTGAAGCTTTCTTT.

This clone was observed many times. This chain uses TRBV27 with TRBJ1-1, with no clear D. Germline CDR1 and CDR2: MNHEY and SMNVEV (reference sequence). The V end was cut by 0 bases, the J end by 4 bases, with 6 bases between. This CDR3 comprises 13 residues. The CDR3 nucleotides are TGTGCCAGCAGTTTATCGGAATCCACTGAAGCTTTCTTT. The encoded protein is CASSLSESTEAFF.

The CDR3 is CASSYGGVSETQYF. The CDR3 DNA is TGTGCCAGCAGTTACGGGGGAGTTTCAGAGACCCAGTACTTC. V usage is TRBV6-5 and J usage is TRBJ2-5, with D perhaps matching TRBD1 or TRBD2 (5 bases each). CDR3 length equals 14 residues. V shed 2 bases and J shed 4 bases, with 11 bases lying between them. Germline-derived CDR1 and CDR2 are MNHEY and SVGAGI.

This chain uses TRBV23-1 with TRBJ2-1; possible D gene TRBD2, 5 bases. TRBV23-1 is sorted into the ORF group, with uncertain function. Trimming cost V 6 bases and J 3 bases, with 12 bases left between them. This CDR3 has 14 amino acids. The CDR3 sequence is CASRPLLVYNEQFF. The CDR3 nucleotides are TGCGCCAGCAGACCTCTACTAGTCTACAATGAGCAGTTCTTC.

The chain links TRBV7-6 to TRBJ2-1, with TRBD1 matching 7 bases. Trimming at V came to 5 bases and at J to 2 bases, leaving 6 bases not matched to a gene. Germline V gene data show CDR1 as SGHVS and CDR2 as FNYEAQ. This CDR3 has 15 residues. CDR3 nucleotides: TGTGCCAGCAGCCGGACAGGTTCACCCTACAATGAGCAGTTCTTC. Amino acids: CASSRTGSPYNEQFF.

As DNA, the CDR3 is TGTGCCAGCAGTTTTGGGGGACAGGGGCTGTACTTC. Residues: CASSFGGQGLYF. This rearrangement joins TRBV28 to TRBJ2-7, with 10 positions matching TRBD1. This CDR3 has 12 amino acids. In germline, CDR1 is MDHEN, CDR2 SYDVKM. V dropped 3 bases and J dropped 12; count of bases not matched to a gene: 5.

The J gene is TRBJ2-7, the V gene TRBV5-6, with D unresolved. There are 16 residues in the CDR3. The V end lost 4 bases, the J end lost 4 bases, and 21 bases lay between the germline ends. CDR1 and CDR2 from the germline V gene are SGHDT and YYEEEE. The CDR3 DNA sequence: TGTGCCAGCAGCCTTAAATCGGCCATCCCTCTTTACGAGCAGTACTTC. This codes for CASSLKSAIPLYEQYF.

The chain uses TRBV28 and TRBJ1-1; 10 nucleotides line up with TRBD1. V was pared by 6 bases and J by 3 bases, with 4 bases of the junction left unmatched. Per germline, CDR1 MDHEN and CDR2 SYDVKM. The CDR3 is 14 residues long. The DNA for the CDR3 is TGTGCCAGCAGCCGACAGGGGGCGTACACTGAAGCTTTCTTT. Translation: CASSRQGAYTEAFF.

V gene TRBV29-1 combines with J gene TRBJ2-5; tentative D call: TRBD1 (5 bases). The CDR3 runs 12 residues. V was shortened by 4 bases and J by 2 bases, with 8 bases between the two germline ends. Per the germline V gene, CDR1 is SQVTM and CDR2 is ANQGSEA. CDR3 nucleotides: TGCAGCGTTGTTAGGGGTCAAGAGACCCAGTACTTC. This gives the protein CSVVRGQETQYF.

This chain links TRBV30 with TRBJ1-1; D might be TRBD1 (6 bases). The CDR3 covers 13 residues. The germline V gene encodes CDR1 GTSNPN and CDR2 SVGIG (reference sequence). Trimming removed 1 base from V and 7 bases from J, with 13 bases in between. CDR3 coding DNA: TGTGCCTGGAGTGCTGCCAGGGGCTTTGAAGCTTTCTTT. Translated: CAWSAARGFEAFF.

CDR3 sequence: CASTQRGGGADTQYF. CDR3 DNA sequence: TGTGCCAGCACCCAACGTGGGGGCGGTGCAGATACGCAGTATTTT. This chain joins TRBV6-5 and TRBJ2-3; D perhaps matches TRBD1 (6 bases). The germline gives CDR1 MNHEY, CDR2 SVGAGI. The CDR3 consists of 15 residues. The V end was cut by 7 bases, the J end by 4 bases, with 18 bases between.

The CDR3 nucleotides are TGCAGCGTGGCTGGTCCGGGAGTCCAAGAGACCCAGTACTTC. Amino acid sequence: CSVAGPGVQETQYF. The chain links TRBV29-1 to TRBJ2-5; tentatively, D is TRBD2 (6 bases). The CDR3 extends over 14 amino acids. Germline V gives CDR1 SQVTM, CDR2 ANQGSEA. Trimming removed 6 bases at V and 1 base at J, with 15 bases between.

The chain employs TRBV30 and TRBJ1-3, with D unclear. The CDR3 has 13 amino acids. Per the germline V gene, CDR1 is GTSNPN and CDR2 is SVGIG (reference sequence). Between the trimmed V and J ends, which lost 2 bases and 0 bases, there was a span of 5 bases. CDR3 sequence: CAWSLTSGNTIYF. CDR3 nucleotides: TGTGCCTGGAGTCTGACCTCTGGAAACACCATATATTTT.

The chain has TRBV3-1 (or the pseudogene TRBV3-2) and TRBJ2-7; TRBD2 matches at 10 bases. Germline CDR1 reads LGHDT; CDR2 reads YNNKEL (reference sequence). CDR3 size: 17 residues. With 4 bases clipped from V and 0 bases from J, the junction kept 9 bases outside the gene matches. CDR3 DNA sequence: TGTGCCAGCAGCCTCACTGGACTAGCGGCCTTCTCCTACGAGCAGTACTTC. Residues: CASSLTGLAAFSYEQYF.

The sample holds one count of this clone. This chain uses TRBV20-1 with TRBJ1-2; D gene ambiguous. Looked up from germline, CDR1 is DFQATT and CDR2 is SNEGSKA (reference sequence). The CDR3 contains 12 residues. Trimming took off 3 bases at V and 1 base at J, with 6 bases between the two ends. This chain's CDR3 is CSASLVNYGYTF. For the CDR3, the DNA is TGCAGTGCTAGTTTGGTTAACTATGGCTACACCTTC.

This rearrangement joins TRBV19 to TRBJ2-7, with D possibly called TRBD1 or TRBD2 (5 bases each). The germline V gene has CDR1 LNHDA and CDR2 SQIVND (reference sequence). Trimming took off 5 bases at V and 1 base at J, with 24 bases between the two ends. CDR3 length equals 18 residues. CDR3 protein: CASSPHAVIRDGSYEQYF. In DNA form, the CDR3 reads TGTGCCAGTAGTCCCCATGCTGTAATCCGGGACGGGTCCTACGAGCAGTACTTC.

The chain employs TRBV30 and TRBJ1-1; D remains ambiguous. The V end lost 5 bases, the J end lost 5 bases, and 12 bases lay between the germline ends. The CDR3 extends over 12 amino acids. Germline lookup yields CDR1 GTSNPN and CDR2 SVGIG (reference sequence). CDR3 in amino acids: CAWGKTKTEAFF. The DNA for the CDR3 is TGTGCCTGGGGGAAGACGAAAACTGAAGCTTTCTTT. Combining the CDR3 with reference TRBV30 and TRBJ1-1 gives the whole variable domain SQTIHQWPATLVQPVGSPLSLECTVEGTSNPNLYWYRQAAGRGLQLLFYSVGIGQISSEVPQNLSASRPQDRQFILSSKKLLLSDSGFYLCAWGKTKTEAFFGQGTRLTVV.

The J gene is TRBJ1-6, the V gene TRBV6-1; D gene uncertain. Germline V gene lookup returns CDR1 MNHNS and CDR2 SASEGT. V dropped 1 base and J dropped 0 bases, with 10 bases sitting between them. The CDR3 sequence is 17 residues long. CDR3 loop: CASSEVGGSSYNSPLHF. CDR3 in DNA: TGTGCCAGCAGTGAAGTCGGAGGGAGCTCCTATAATTCACCCCTCCACTTT.

This chain uses TRBV6-5 with TRBJ2-2; D gene unclear. The CDR3 is 13 amino acids. Looked up from germline, CDR1 is MNHEY and CDR2 is SVGAGI. Trimming removed 7 bases from V and 5 bases from J, with 11 bases in between. The CDR3 is CASTPLRTGELFF. The CDR3, as DNA: TGTGCCAGCACCCCCCTTCGGACCGGGGAGCTGTTTTTT.

The V call is TRBV3-1 (or the pseudogene TRBV3-2), the J call TRBJ2-7; 7 nucleotides agree with TRBD1. Germline lookup yields CDR1 LGHDT and CDR2 YNNKEL (reference sequence). The CDR3 sequence is 14 residues long. V was pared by 4 bases and J by 7 bases, with 10 bases of the junction left unmatched. The CDR3 DNA sequence: TGTGCCAGCAGCCCGACGGGACAGTCGATAGAGCAGTACTTC. Amino acids: CASSPTGQSIEQYF.

The chain combines TRBV19 with TRBJ2-1, with TRBD2 matching over 13 bases. The trim removed 4 bases at V and 8 bases at J, leaving 20 bases unmatched. The CDR3 spans 20 residues. Germline V CDR1 and CDR2: LNHDA, SQIVND (reference sequence). CDR3 nucleotides: TGTGCCAGTAGTAGGACGCCCGGGACTAGCGGGATTACCTTCGTGGATGAGCAGTTCTTC. It is translated as CASSRTPGTSGITFVDEQFF.

This clone was found a few times. For the CDR3, the DNA is TGTGCCAGCGTTAGGGGGGACTCTGAGCAGTTCTTC. Amino acid sequence: CASVRGDSEQFF. V usage is TRBV12-3 or TRBV12-4 and J usage is TRBJ2-1, with D perhaps being TRBD1 or TRBD2 (6 bases each). This CDR3 is built from 12 residues. V was pared by 8 bases and J by 9 bases, with 14 bases between.

The J gene is TRBJ2-7, the V gene TRBV7-8, with D perhaps being TRBD1 or TRBD2 (5 bases each). Germline CDR1 SGHVS, CDR2 FQNEAQ. There are 14 residues in the CDR3. V was shortened by 1 base and J by 0 bases, with 7 bases between the two germline ends. The CDR3 protein is CASSLEGTSYEQYF. DNA of the CDR3: TGTGCCAGCAGCTTAGAGGGGACCTCCTACGAGCAGTACTTC. The complete variable domain, with remaining parts taken from reference TRBV7-8 and TRBJ2-7, reads GAGVSQSPRYKVAKRGQDVALRCDPISGHVSLFWYQQALGQGPEFLTYFQNEAQLDKSGLPSDRFFAERPEGSVSTLKIQRTQQEDSAVYLCASSLEGTSYEQYFGPGTRLTVT.

The chain links TRBV5-1 to TRBJ1-1; D is unresolved. CDR1 is SGHRS, CDR2 YFSETQ, per germline. The CDR3 has 13 residues. V was trimmed by 5 bases and J by 1 base, leaving 9 bases between them. The CDR3 here is CASSADSNTEAFF. CDR3 in DNA: TGCGCCAGCAGTGCGGACTCGAACACTGAAGCTTTCTTT.